Presented here are 2 T cell receptor beta chains from one specimen sequenced in a study of blood T cell repertoires in COVID-19. Clones were read by immunoSEQ multiplex PCR, and TCRdb kept only the in-frame ones, dropping some. This repertoire shows almost 55,000 clones, around 90% found once; its top ten account for approximately 3.5%. Sequenced input: peripheral blood. These receptors originate from a human donor in a cohort sampled during active COVID-19.

This clone was observed once. The chain recombines TRBV11-3 with TRBJ1-3, with 9 nucleotides matching TRBD1. The V gene's germline CDR1 is SGHNT and CDR2 YENEEA. This CDR3 comprises 16 residues. The V segment lost 6 bases and the J segment 3 bases; nucleotides outside the gene matches: 9. The CDR3 loop is CASSCRDRVFGNTIYF. CDR3 DNA: TGTGCCAGCAGTTGCCGGGACAGGGTATTTGGAAACACCATATATTTT.

The V and J genes are TRBV6-2 or TRBV6-3 and TRBJ2-5; D might be TRBD1 (5 bases). This CDR3 contains 13 residues. Trimming shortened V by 6 bases and J by 3 bases, and 11 bases separated the two germline ends. Germline V CDR1 and CDR2: MNHEY, SVGEGT. The CDR3: CASSATDEETQYF. The CDR3 DNA reads TGTGCCAGCAGCGCGACAGACGAAGAGACCCAGTACTTC.